These 32 T cell receptor beta chains share one sample of origin, sequenced in a study of T cells in women clearing cervical HPV infection. Assay used: immunoSEQ multiplex PCR; TCRdb lists only in-frame clones, some missing. Its table records roughly 49,000 clones. The sequencing sample was made of blood buffy coat. The receptors were gathered from a woman between 18 and 69 years old with a cervical HPV16 infection that either progressed to CIN3+ or cleared (not recorded which).

Remarks on this clone: With the read ending 3 residues before the CDR3 end, the germline J gene is used to fill in that end. The rearrangement links TRBV6-1 to TRBJ2-3; 12 bases map to TRBD2. This CDR3 has 16 residues. The germline V gene encodes CDR1 MNHNS and CDR2 SASEGT. With V trimmed by 2 bases and J by 4 bases, 4 bases remained unmatched. This CDR3 is CASSERASGGADTQYF. The DNA read from the CDR3 is TGTGCCAGCAGTGAAAGGGCTAGCGGGGGGGCAGATACG.

For this clone: Coverage ceases 3 residues before the CDR3 finishes, and the germline J gene fills in the end. V is TRBV13 and J is TRBJ1-2; 9 nucleotides line up with TRBD1. Germline CDR1 reads PRHDT; CDR2 reads FYEKMQ (reference sequence). The CDR3 contains 15 residues. CDR3 DNA (partial): TGTGCCAGCAGCTTACATGGACAGGGGACATCCGGC. It codes for CASSLHGQGTSG. The full CDR3 is CASSLHGQGTSGYTF.

CDR3 DNA, as far as it was read: TGTGCCAGCAGCCAAGATGGATGGGGGGGCCAAACCGGGGAG. Protein: CASSQDGWGGQTGE. The full CDR3 reads CASSQDGWGGQTGELFF. The chain combines TRBV4-2 with TRBJ2-2; TRBD2 is a possible D gene (7 bases). The read stops 3 residues short of the end of the CDR3; the missing end is completed from the germline J gene. The CDR3 runs to 17 residues. V lost 0 bases, J lost 5 bases, and 16 bases lay in between. The germline V gene encodes CDR1 LGHNA and CDR2 YNFKEQ.

In the case of this clone: The CDR3 is cut off 3 residues early in the read; its end comes from the germline J gene. This chain connects TRBV25-1 to TRBJ2-7, with 11 bases lining up with TRBD1. Trimming removed 10 bases from V and 3 bases from J; junction bases left unmatched: 8. Germline lookup yields CDR1 MGHDK and CDR2 SYGVNS. The CDR3 contains 14 residues. The CDR3: CATLGTGGHYEQYF. The CDR3 DNA, read in part, is TGTGCCACCCTAGGGACAGGGGGTCACTACGAG.

Regarding this clone: The CDR3 end lies 3 residues beyond the end of the read and is filled in from the germline J gene. The chain recombines TRBV18 with TRBJ1-2; 7 nucleotides match TRBD1. This CDR3 comprises 18 residues. Unmatched junction bases numbered 13, after V lost 3 bases and J lost 0 bases. CDR1 KGHSH and CDR2 LQKENI come from the germline V gene. The CDR3 is CASSPSLYRGSTNYGYTF. CDR3 DNA, as far as it was read: TGTGCCAGCTCACCTTCCCTCTACAGGGGTTCGACTAACTATGGC.

As concerns this clone: From the germline J gene comes the end of the CDR3, since the read stops 3 residues before it. V gene TRBV10-1 combines with J gene TRBJ2-2; TRBD1 matches 7 bases. CDR1 and CDR2 (germline): WNHNN, SYGVQD (reference sequence). V shed 4 bases, J shed 4 bases, and the junction held 3 bases outside the gene matches. The CDR3 sequence is 14 residues long. The CDR3 DNA, read in part, is TGCGCCAGCAGTGCAGGGGGTGGCACCGGGGAG. Amino acids: CASSAGGGTGE. The CDR3 as a whole reads CASSAGGGTGELFF.

For this clone: The missing CDR3 end, 3 residues past where the read stops, is filled in from the germline J gene. The chain links TRBV20-1 to TRBJ2-3, with 10 bases identical to TRBD2. The CDR3 spans 17 residues. CDR1 DFQATT and CDR2 SNEGSKA come from the germline V gene (reference sequence). V gave up 2 bases and J gave up 4 bases; unmatched junction bases: 12. The CDR3 sequence: CSARQAGGRVAADTQYF. CDR3 bases read: TGCAGTGCTAGACAAGCGGGGGGGAGAGTAGCGGCAGATACG.

Of note for this clone: The CDR3 is cut off 3 residues early in the read; its end comes from the germline J gene. V is TRBV10-3 and J is TRBJ1-1; possible D gene TRBD1, 6 bases. Trimming left V 10 bases short and J 1 base short, with 13 bases between. Germline-derived CDR1 and CDR2 are ENHRY and SYGVKD. There are 13 residues in the CDR3. CDR3 region: CATGGRGNTEAFF. Incomplete CDR3 DNA: TGTGCCACCGGGGGGCGGGGGAACACTGAA.

A note on this clone: The CDR3 is cut off 3 residues early in the read; its end comes from the germline J gene. The chain combines TRBV6-2 or TRBV6-3 with TRBJ1-2; TRBD1 aligns across 10 bases. CDR3 size: 14 residues. The V gene end was trimmed by 5 bases and the J gene end by 4 bases; junction bases not matched to a gene: 4. Germline V gives CDR1 MNHEY, CDR2 SVGEGT. Incomplete CDR3 DNA: TGTGCCAGCAGTCGGACAGGGGGGGGCTATGGC. Translated, it gives CASSRTGGGYG. The full CDR3 protein is CASSRTGGGYGYTF.

Remarks on this clone: The CDR3 extends 3 residues past the end of the read, so its final part is completed from the germline J gene. V is TRBV6-2 or TRBV6-3 and J is TRBJ1-5; D is undetermined. Looked up from germline, CDR1 is MNHEY and CDR2 is SVGEGT. CDR3 size: 14 residues. Trimming took off 7 bases at V and 1 base at J, with 11 bases between the two ends. CDR3 DNA, as far as it was read: TGTGCCAGCAACCGTAAAGGGAGCAATCAGCCC. Translating gives CASNRKGSNQP. The full CDR3 sequence reads CASNRKGSNQPQHF.

Of note for this clone: The read ends 3 residues before the CDR3 terminus; that terminus is restored from the germline J gene. The chain links TRBV13 to TRBJ2-7, with D possibly TRBD1 on 6 matching bases. Germline-derived CDR1 and CDR2 are PRHDT and FYEKMQ (reference sequence). The length of the CDR3 is 17 residues. The ends were cut back, 5 bases at V and 4 bases at J, with 24 bases in the middle. Here the CDR3 reads CASSHTLSWGLSYEQYF. Partial CDR3 DNA: TGTGCCAGCAGCCACACCCTTTCTTGGGGGCTGAGTTACGAG.

About this clone itself: The read terminates 3 residues ahead of where the CDR3 ends, so the germline J gene completes it. The J gene is TRBJ2-7, the V gene TRBV6-1; possibly TRBD2 for D (6 bases). The CDR3 runs 16 residues. The germline V gene encodes CDR1 MNHNS and CDR2 SASEGT. V was shortened by 4 bases and J by 5 bases, with 21 bases between the two germline ends. CDR3 amino acids: CASSVPTVRGWDEQYF. The CDR3 bases that were read are TGTGCCAGCAGTGTTCCAACGGTACGGGGGTGGGACGAG.

Worth noting for this clone: The read gets to within 3 residues of the CDR3 end, and the germline J gene fills in the rest. V is TRBV2 and J is TRBJ2-2; 11 positions agree with TRBD2. The V gene's germline CDR1 is SNHLY and CDR2 FYNNEI. The CDR3 runs to 16 residues. V trimming: 2 bases; J trimming: 7 bases; junction bases outside the gene matches: 6. The DNA read from the CDR3 is TGTGCCAGCAGTGAAATACTAGCGGGGGTGGTCGGGGAG. Translated, it gives CASSEILAGVVGE. The full-length CDR3 reads as CASSEILAGVVGELFF. Filled out from reference TRBV2 and TRBJ2-2, the complete variable domain reads EPEVTQTPSHQVTQMGQEVILRCVPISNHLYFYWYRQILGQKVEFLVSFYNNEISEKSEIFDDQFSVERPDGSNFTLKIRSTKLEDSAMYFCASSEILAGVVGELFFGEGSRLTVL.

Remarks on this clone: The read ends 3 residues early relative to the CDR3; the germline J gene fills the gap. The chain has TRBV7-9 and TRBJ1-5, with D perhaps TRBD1 (5 bases). V was clipped by 2 bases and J by 2 bases, with 7 bases between them. This CDR3 region has 14 residues. The germline gives CDR1 SEHNR, CDR2 FQNEAQ (reference sequence). The sequenced CDR3 bases are TGTGCCAGCAGCTTATGGGGGGGCAATCAGCCC. Translating gives CASSLWGGNQP. The whole CDR3 protein reads CASSLWGGNQPQHF.

Details on this clone: Coverage ceases 3 residues before the CDR3 finishes, and the germline J gene fills in the end. V gene TRBV19 combines with J gene TRBJ1-2; TRBD1 is a possible D gene (5 bases). CDR1 is LNHDA and CDR2 is SQIVND in the germline V gene (reference sequence). The CDR3 covers 12 residues. The CDR3 bases that were read are TGTGCCAGTAGTCCCCCGACAGATACC. Residues: CASSPPTDT. The entire CDR3 protein reads CASSPPTDTYTF.

As concerns this clone: The CDR3 extends 3 residues past the end of the read, so its final part is completed from the germline J gene. The chain uses TRBV6-1 and TRBJ2-3; tentatively, D is TRBD1 (6 bases). The ends were cut back, 2 bases at V and 0 bases at J, with 12 bases in the middle. Germline V gene lookup returns CDR1 MNHNS and CDR2 SASEGT. The CDR3 covers 16 residues. The part of the CDR3 DNA that was read is TGTGCCAGCAGTGAACAGACCCAGGGGAGCACAGATACG. This gives the protein CASSEQTQGSTDT. The whole CDR3 sequence is CASSEQTQGSTDTQYF.

About this clone itself: The read comes to an end 3 residues before the CDR3 does, leaving the germline J gene to fill in the end. V and J are TRBV5-4 and TRBJ2-3, with 7 bases that match TRBD1. J lost 2 bases, V lost 1 base, and 4 bases had no gene match. The germline V gene encodes CDR1 SGHNT and CDR2 YYREEE (reference sequence). The CDR3 length is 15 residues. CDR3 DNA, as far as it was read: TGTGCCAGCAGCTTGCCGGGACAGATCACAGATACG. It yields the protein CASSLPGQITDT. The entire CDR3 sequence reads CASSLPGQITDTQYF. The full variable domain, in which reference TRBV5-4 and TRBJ2-3 provide the parts outside the CDR3, is ETGVTQSPTHLIKTRGQQVTLRCSSQSGHNTVSWYQQALGQGPQFIFQYYREEENGRGNFPPRFSGLQFPNYSSELNVNALELDDSALYLCASSLPGQITDTQYFGPGTRLTVL.

Concerning this clone: The CDR3 end is not reached by the read, which stops 3 residues before it; the germline J gene fills it in. The chain links TRBV28 to TRBJ1-5; D may be TRBD1 (6 bases). CDR1 and CDR2 from the germline V gene are MDHEN and SYDVKM. The CDR3 has 16 residues. Trimming took 6 bases from V and 0 from J, leaving 15 bases between them. The CDR3 is CASSPPTGISNQPQHF. CDR3 DNA, as far as it was read: TGTGCCAGCAGCCCTCCAACAGGGATTAGCAATCAGCCC. The variable domain in full, completed from reference TRBV28 and TRBJ1-5, reads DVKVTQSSRYLVKRTGEKVFLECVQDMDHENMFWYRQDPGLGLRLIYFSYDVKMKEKGDIPEGYSVSREKKERFSLILESASTNQTSMYLCASSPPTGISNQPQHFGDGTRLSIL.

CDR3 sequence: CASTLRGGNIQYF. The covered CDR3 bases are TGTGCCAGTACCCTCCGAGGGGGAAACATT. The chain recombines TRBV19 with TRBJ2-4; D might be TRBD1 (6 bases). Read data end 3 residues before the CDR3 end; the end is taken from the germline J gene. Looked up from germline, CDR1 is LNHDA and CDR2 is SQIVND (reference sequence). The CDR3 covers 13 residues. Trimming pared 7 bases from V and 6 bases from J, leaving 13 bases between.

To note about this clone: With the read ending 3 residues before the CDR3 end, the germline J gene is used to fill in that end. The chain carries TRBV20-1 and TRBJ2-3; 8 nucleotides agree with TRBD2. This CDR3 spans 15 amino acids. J was trimmed by 6 bases and V by 5 bases; bases with no gene match: 13. The V gene's germline CDR1 is DFQATT and CDR2 SNEGSKA (reference sequence). CDR3 residues: CSAGSRGAAGDTQYF. The sequenced CDR3 bases are TGCAGTGCTGGGTCGCGGGGGGCCGCGGGTGATACG.

Worth noting for this clone: The read ends 3 residues shy of where the CDR3 ends; the end is completed using the germline J gene. The chain combines TRBV19 with TRBJ1-2; 7 bases match TRBD1. Germline V lookup: CDR1 LNHDA, CDR2 SQIVND (reference sequence). J was trimmed by 5 bases and V by 5 bases; bases with no gene match: 8. This CDR3 comprises 14 residues. The CDR3 spells CASSAGTVIYGYTF. CDR3 DNA, as far as it was read: TGTGCCAGTAGTGCCGGGACAGTTATTTATGGC.

About this clone: The read ends 3 residues shy of where the CDR3 ends; the end is completed using the germline J gene. This sequence joins TRBV2 and TRBJ2-3; D is unclear. This CDR3 has 13 amino acids. Per the germline V gene, CDR1 is SNHLY and CDR2 is FYNNEI. Between the trimmed V and J ends, which lost 0 bases and 6 bases, there was a span of 7 bases. The covered CDR3 bases are TGTGCCAGCAGTGAAGCCCCTAGGGATACG. Encoded protein: CASSEAPRDT. The whole CDR3 sequence reads CASSEAPRDTQYF.

On this clone itself: The read ends 3 residues before the CDR3 terminus; that terminus is restored from the germline J gene. The J gene is TRBJ2-3, the V gene TRBV7-9; 12 bases agree with TRBD2. Unmatched junction bases numbered 1, after V lost 4 bases and J lost 8 bases. The CDR3 runs 13 residues. CDR1 is SEHNR, CDR2 FQNEAQ, per germline (reference sequence). The CDR3 is CASSSSGGATQYF. CDR3 bases read: TGTGCCAGCAGCTCTAGCGGGGGGGCTACG.

Notes on this clone: The missing CDR3 end, 3 residues past where the read stops, is filled in from the germline J gene. This sequence joins TRBV20-1 and TRBJ1-2, with 9 positions matching TRBD1. The CDR3 totals 12 residues. In germline, CDR1 is DFQATT, CDR2 SNEGSKA (reference sequence). The V gene end was trimmed by 5 bases and the J gene end by 7 bases; junction bases not matched to a gene: 5. The CDR3 sequence: CSAPDRGGGYTF. The part of the CDR3 DNA that was read is TGCAGTGCTCCGGACAGGGGTGGTGGC.

Turning to this clone: The read ends 3 residues early relative to the CDR3; the germline J gene fills the gap. This sequence joins TRBV19 and TRBJ1-1, with 8 positions matching TRBD1. Germline CDR1 is LNHDA and CDR2 is SQIVND (reference sequence). The ends lost 5 bases at V and 4 bases at J; junction bases unmatched: 6. There are 14 residues in the CDR3. The covered CDR3 bases are TGTGCCAGTAGTTCTCAGGGGGCTAGCACTGAA. Its protein product is CASSSQGASTE. From start to end, the CDR3 is CASSSQGASTEAFF.

The chain's CDR3 is CASSRGTATNEKLFF. The covered CDR3 bases are TGTGCCAGCAGCAGAGGGACTGCAACTAATGAAAAA. The chain has TRBV5-5 and TRBJ1-4; D is perhaps TRBD1 (5 bases). The read ends 3 residues before the CDR3 terminus; that terminus is restored from the germline J gene. V was pared by 4 bases and J by 0 bases, with 10 bases between. Germline V gene lookup returns CDR1 SGHKS and CDR2 YYEKEE (reference sequence). This CDR3 region has 15 residues.

CDR3 sequence reads: CSARAMHRTGELFF. The covered CDR3 bases are TGCAGTGCTAGAGCCATGCACAGGACCGGGGAG. The chain employs TRBV20-1 and TRBJ2-2, with D maybe TRBD1 (5 bases). Read sequence stops 3 residues before the CDR3 end, and the germline J gene provides the missing end. CDR3 length equals 14 residues. Germline V gene sequence: CDR1 DFQATT, CDR2 SNEGSKA (reference sequence). With 1 base removed from V and 5 bases from J, the gap between germline ends came to 11 bases.

Regarding this clone: The CDR3 end is not reached by the read, which stops 3 residues before it; the germline J gene fills it in. The chain is built from TRBV7-8 and TRBJ1-3, with a tentative D call TRBD1 (5 bases). Trimming pared 5 bases from V and 4 bases from J, leaving 12 bases between. Germline V CDR1 and CDR2: SGHVS, FQNEAQ. The CDR3 contains 14 residues. CDR3: CASSAQGSGNTIYF. Partial CDR3 DNA: TGTGCCAGCAGCGCCCAGGGATCCGGAAACACC.

The CDR3 bases that were read are TGTGCCAGCAGTTTAGGGGACAGATACACCGGGGAG. Translating it yields CASSLGDRYTGE. In full, the CDR3 reads CASSLGDRYTGELFF. The rearrangement uses TRBV12-3 or TRBV12-4 and TRBJ2-2; 7 bases are shared with TRBD1. The read ends 3 residues early relative to the CDR3; the germline J gene fills the gap. V lost 1 base to trimming and J lost 3 bases; unmatched junction nucleotides: 2. This CDR3 has 15 residues.

In the case of this clone: The read ends 3 residues shy of where the CDR3 ends; the end is completed using the germline J gene. The J gene is TRBJ2-3, the V gene TRBV6-1; TRBD2 matches 7 bases. Germline V gene data show CDR1 as MNHNS and CDR2 as SASEGT. This CDR3 contains 16 residues. Losses at the gene ends were 2 bases for V and 4 bases for J; bases not matched to a gene: 9. The sequenced part of the CDR3 DNA is TGTGCCAGCAGTGAAAGGGACCGGGGGGTCTCAGATACG. It specifies CASSERDRGVSDT. The full CDR3 sequence reads CASSERDRGVSDTQYF.

Remarks on this clone: The CDR3 goes on 3 residues after the read ends, and that part is filled in from the germline J gene. The rearrangement uses TRBV29-1 and TRBJ2-1; 8 bases map to TRBD1. V trimming: 7 bases; J trimming: 4 bases; junction bases outside the gene matches: 9. Germline V gene data show CDR1 as SQVTM and CDR2 as ANQGSEA. The CDR3 spans 14 residues. CDR3 protein: CSALDRVIYNEQFF. The DNA read from the CDR3 is TGCAGCGCCCTGGACAGGGTAATATACAATGAG.

To note about this clone: The read comes to an end 3 residues before the CDR3 does, leaving the germline J gene to fill in the end. The gene calls are TRBV20-1 and TRBJ2-2; D is uncertain. CDR1 DFQATT and CDR2 SNEGSKA come from the germline V gene (reference sequence). V was pared by 3 bases and J by 1 base, with 12 bases between. CDR3 length: 15 amino acids. The part of the CDR3 DNA that was read is TGCAGTGCTAGGGGCCAGCTATTGAACACCGGGGAG. This gives the protein CSARGQLLNTGE. In full, the CDR3 reads CSARGQLLNTGELFF.